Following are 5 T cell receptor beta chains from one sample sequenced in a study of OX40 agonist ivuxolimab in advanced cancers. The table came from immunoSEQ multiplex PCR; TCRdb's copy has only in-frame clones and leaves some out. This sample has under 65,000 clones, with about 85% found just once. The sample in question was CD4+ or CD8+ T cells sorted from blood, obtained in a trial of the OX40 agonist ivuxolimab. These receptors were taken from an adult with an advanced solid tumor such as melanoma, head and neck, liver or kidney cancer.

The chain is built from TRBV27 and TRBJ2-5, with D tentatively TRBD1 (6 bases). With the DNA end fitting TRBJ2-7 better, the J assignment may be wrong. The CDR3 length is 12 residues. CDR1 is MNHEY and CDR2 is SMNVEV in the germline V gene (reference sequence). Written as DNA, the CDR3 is TGTGCCAGCAGCCGCCTAGGGGGCGAGCAGTACTTC. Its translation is CASSRLGGEQYF.

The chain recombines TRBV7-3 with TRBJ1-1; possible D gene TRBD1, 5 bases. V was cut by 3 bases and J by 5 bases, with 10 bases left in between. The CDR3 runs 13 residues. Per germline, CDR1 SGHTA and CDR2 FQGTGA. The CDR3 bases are TGTGCCAGCAGCTTTCGCCAGGGAACTGAAGCTTTCTTT. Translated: CASSFRQGTEAFF.

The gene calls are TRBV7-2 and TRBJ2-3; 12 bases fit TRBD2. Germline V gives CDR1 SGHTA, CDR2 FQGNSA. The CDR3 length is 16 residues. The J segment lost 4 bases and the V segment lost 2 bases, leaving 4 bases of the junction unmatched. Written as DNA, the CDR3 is TGTGCCAGCAGCTTACGGACTAGCGGGACATCAGATACGCAGTATTTT. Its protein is CASSLRTSGTSDTQYF.

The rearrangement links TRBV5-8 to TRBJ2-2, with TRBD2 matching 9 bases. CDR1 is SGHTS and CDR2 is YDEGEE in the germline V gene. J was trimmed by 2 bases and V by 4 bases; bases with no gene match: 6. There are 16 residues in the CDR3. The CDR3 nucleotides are TGTGCCAGCAGCACGAGACTAGCGGCCAACACCGGGGAGCTGTTTTTT. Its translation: CASSTRLAANTGELFF. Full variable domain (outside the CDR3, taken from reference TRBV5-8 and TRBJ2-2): EAGVTQSPTHLIKTRGQQATLRCSPISGHTSVYWYQQALGLGLQFLLWYDEGEERNRGNFPPRFSGRQFPNYSSELNVNALELEDSALYLCASSTRLAANTGELFFGEGSRLTVL.

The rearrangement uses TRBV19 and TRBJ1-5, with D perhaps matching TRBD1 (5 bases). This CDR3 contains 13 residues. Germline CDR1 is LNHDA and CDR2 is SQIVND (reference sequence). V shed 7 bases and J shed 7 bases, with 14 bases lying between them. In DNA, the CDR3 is TGTGCCAGTACCCCGAGGTGGGACCAGCCCCAGCATTTT. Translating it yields CASTPRWDQPQHF.